A single sample is the source of the 2 T cell receptor beta chains below, sequenced in a study of T-cell reconstitution after alpha-beta-depleted transplantation in children. Unique molecular identifiers were incorporated when the TCRbeta library was constructed. One entry per CDR3 protein, called by TCRdb with MiXCR from the PCR reads. The sample yields around 700,000 distinct CDR3 sequences, roughly 13% seen once. The sample in question was PBMCs, obtained before TCRalphabeta/CD19-depleted stem cell transplant. The receptors stem from a girl aged 2-9 years with congenital amegakaryocytic thrombocytopenia, due to receive a stem cell transplant.

This clonotype was observed a few times. The chain carries TRBV24-1 and TRBJ2-2; 7 bases are shared with TRBD1. The CDR3 loop spans 16 amino acids. V was clipped by 3 bases and J by 3 bases; unmatched bases: 6. The germline CDR1 and CDR2 sequences are KGHDR and SFDVKD. The CDR3 protein is CATSDGTVRDTGELFF. As DNA, the CDR3 is TGTGCCACCAGTGATGGGACAGTTAGGGACACCGGGGAGCTGTTTTTT.

This clonotype appeared many times. The DNA for the CDR3 is TGCGCCAGCAGCACACTCTCGGACAGGCCATACAATGAGCAGTTCTTC. It specifies CASSTLSDRPYNEQFF. The chain carries TRBV5-1 and TRBJ2-1; 7 nucleotides match TRBD1. Germline CDR1 reads SGHRS; CDR2 reads YFSETQ. With V trimmed by 4 bases and J by 4 bases, 11 bases remained unmatched. The CDR3 length is 16 residues.